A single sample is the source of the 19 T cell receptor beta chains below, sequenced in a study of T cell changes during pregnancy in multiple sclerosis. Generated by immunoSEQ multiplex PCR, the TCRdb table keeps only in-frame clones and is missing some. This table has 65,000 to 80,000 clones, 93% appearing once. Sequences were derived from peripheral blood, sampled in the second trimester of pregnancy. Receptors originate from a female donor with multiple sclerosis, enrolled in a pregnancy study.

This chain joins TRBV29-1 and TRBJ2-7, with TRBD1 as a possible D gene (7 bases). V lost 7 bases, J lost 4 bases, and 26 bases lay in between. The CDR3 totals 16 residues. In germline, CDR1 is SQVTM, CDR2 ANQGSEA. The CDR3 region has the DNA TGCAGCGCTGGAGGGGAAAGTGAGGGGGCGCCGTACGAGCAGTACTTC. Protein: CSAGGESEGAPYEQYF.

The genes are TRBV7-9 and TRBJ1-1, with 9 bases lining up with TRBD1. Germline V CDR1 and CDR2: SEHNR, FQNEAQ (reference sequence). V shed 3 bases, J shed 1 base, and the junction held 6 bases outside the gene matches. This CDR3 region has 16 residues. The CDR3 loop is CASSFGRGQGNTEAFF. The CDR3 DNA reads TGTGCCAGCAGCTTTGGCCGGGGACAGGGGAACACTGAAGCTTTCTTT.

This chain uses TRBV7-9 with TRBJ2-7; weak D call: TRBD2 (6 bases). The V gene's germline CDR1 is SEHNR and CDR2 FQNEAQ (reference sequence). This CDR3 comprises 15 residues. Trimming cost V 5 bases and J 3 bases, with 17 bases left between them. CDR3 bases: TGTGCCAGCAGCCCCGAGGAGGGAAACTTCTACGAGCAGTACTTC. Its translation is CASSPEEGNFYEQYF.

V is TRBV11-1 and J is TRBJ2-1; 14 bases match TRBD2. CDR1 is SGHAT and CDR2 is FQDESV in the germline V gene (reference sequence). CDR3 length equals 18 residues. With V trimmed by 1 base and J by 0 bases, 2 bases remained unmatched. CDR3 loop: CASSLEGLAGGSYNEQFF. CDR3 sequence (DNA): TGTGCCAGCAGCTTAGAAGGACTAGCGGGGGGCTCCTACAATGAGCAGTTCTTC.

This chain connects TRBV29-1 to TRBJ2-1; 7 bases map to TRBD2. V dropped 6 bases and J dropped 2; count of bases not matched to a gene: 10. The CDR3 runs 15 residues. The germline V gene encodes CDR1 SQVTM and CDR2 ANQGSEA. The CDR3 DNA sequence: TGCAGCGTCCCGGCCCCTAGCGGACCCTACAATGAGCAGTTCTTC. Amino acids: CSVPAPSGPYNEQFF.

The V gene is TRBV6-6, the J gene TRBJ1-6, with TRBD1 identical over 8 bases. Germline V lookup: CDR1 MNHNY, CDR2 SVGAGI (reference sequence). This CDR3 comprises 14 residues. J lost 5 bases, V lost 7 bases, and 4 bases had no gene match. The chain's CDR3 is CASTMTGDNSPLHF. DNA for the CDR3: TGTGCCAGCACCATGACAGGGGATAATTCACCCCTCCACTTT.

CDR3 residues: CASSLDGEADTQYF. The CDR3 DNA reads TGTGCCAGCTCACTAGACGGGGAGGCAGATACGCAGTATTTT. The chain is built from TRBV18 and TRBJ2-3; TRBD2 might be the D (6 bases). Deletions cut 4 bases from V and 4 bases from J, with 12 bases between. The CDR3 loop spans 14 amino acids. The germline V gene has CDR1 KGHSH and CDR2 LQKENI.

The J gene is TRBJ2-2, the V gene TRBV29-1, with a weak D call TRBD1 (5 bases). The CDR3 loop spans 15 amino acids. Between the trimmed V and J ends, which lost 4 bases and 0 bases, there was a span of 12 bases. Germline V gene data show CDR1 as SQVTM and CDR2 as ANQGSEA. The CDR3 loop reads CSVGGPSANTGELFF. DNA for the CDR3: TGCAGCGTTGGGGGCCCGAGTGCGAACACCGGGGAGCTGTTTTTT.

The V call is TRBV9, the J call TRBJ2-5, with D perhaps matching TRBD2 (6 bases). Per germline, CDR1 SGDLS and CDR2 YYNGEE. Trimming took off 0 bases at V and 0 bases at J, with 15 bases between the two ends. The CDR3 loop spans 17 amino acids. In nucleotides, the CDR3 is TGTGCCAGCAGCGTAGTCGGAGCGGGCGAACACCAAGAGACCCAGTACTTC. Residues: CASSVVGAGEHQETQYF.

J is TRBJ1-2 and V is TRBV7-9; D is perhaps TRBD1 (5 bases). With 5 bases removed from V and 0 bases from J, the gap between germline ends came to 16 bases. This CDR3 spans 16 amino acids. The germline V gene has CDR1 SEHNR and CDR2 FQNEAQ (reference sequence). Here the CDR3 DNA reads TGTGCCAGCAGCCCTGGGGGGGGAGATGCTAACTATGGCTACACCTTC. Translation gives CASSPGGGDANYGYTF.

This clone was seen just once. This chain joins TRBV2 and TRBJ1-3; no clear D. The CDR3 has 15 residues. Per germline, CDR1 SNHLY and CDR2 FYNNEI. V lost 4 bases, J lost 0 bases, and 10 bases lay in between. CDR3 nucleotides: TGTGCCAGCAGTGTGGGCCGCCACTCTGGAAACACCATATATTTT. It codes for CASSVGRHSGNTIYF.

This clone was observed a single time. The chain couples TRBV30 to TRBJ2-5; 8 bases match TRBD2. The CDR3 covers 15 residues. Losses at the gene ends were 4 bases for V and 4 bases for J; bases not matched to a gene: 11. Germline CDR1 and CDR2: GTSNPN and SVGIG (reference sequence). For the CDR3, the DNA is TGTGCCTGGAAGGCCGGGGGGGCTTACTTAGAGACCCAGTACTTC. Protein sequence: CAWKAGGAYLETQYF.

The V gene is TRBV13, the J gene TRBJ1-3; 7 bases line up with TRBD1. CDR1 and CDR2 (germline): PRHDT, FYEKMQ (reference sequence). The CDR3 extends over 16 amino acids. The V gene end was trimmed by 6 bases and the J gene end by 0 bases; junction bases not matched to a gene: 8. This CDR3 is CASSPRQGFSGNTIYF. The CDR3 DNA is TGTGCCAGCAGTCCGAGACAGGGATTCTCTGGAAACACCATATATTTT.

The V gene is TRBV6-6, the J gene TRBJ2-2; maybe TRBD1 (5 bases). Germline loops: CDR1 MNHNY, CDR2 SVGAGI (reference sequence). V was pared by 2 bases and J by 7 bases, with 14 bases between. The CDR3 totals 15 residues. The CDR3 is CASSYIRAFDGELFF. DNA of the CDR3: TGTGCCAGCAGTTACATCAGGGCGTTTGACGGGGAGCTGTTTTTT.

CDR3 coding DNA: TGTGCCAGCTCACTGAGCAGCGGGATCTCTGGAAACACCATATATTTT. It yields the protein CASSLSSGISGNTIYF. This chain connects TRBV18 to TRBJ1-3; D remains ambiguous. In germline, CDR1 is KGHSH, CDR2 LQKENI. The CDR3 runs to 16 residues. Trimming removed 4 bases from V and 0 bases from J, with 13 bases in between. The full variable domain, with the rest looked up from reference TRBV18 and TRBJ1-3, is NAGVMQNPRHLVRRRGQEARLRCSPMKGHSHVYWYRQLPEEGLKFMVYLQKENIIDESGMPKERFSAEFPKEGPSILRIQQVVRGDSAAYFCASSLSSGISGNTIYFGEGSWLTVV.

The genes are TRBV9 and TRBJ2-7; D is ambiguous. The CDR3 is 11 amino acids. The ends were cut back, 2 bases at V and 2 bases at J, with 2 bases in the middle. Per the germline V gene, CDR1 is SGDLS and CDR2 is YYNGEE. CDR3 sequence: CASSVTYEQYF. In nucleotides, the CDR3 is TGTGCCAGCAGCGTTACCTACGAGCAGTACTTC.

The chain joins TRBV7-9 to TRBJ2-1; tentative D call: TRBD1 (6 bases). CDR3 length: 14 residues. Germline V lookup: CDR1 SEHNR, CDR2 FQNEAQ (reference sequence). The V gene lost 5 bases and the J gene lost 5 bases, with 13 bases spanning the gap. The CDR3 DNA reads TGTGCCAGCAGCCCGCCTGACAGGAACAATGAGCAGTTCTTC. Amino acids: CASSPPDRNNEQFF.

The CDR3 bases are TGTGCCAGCAGCCTGGTCGACTGGGACAGTGGCGAAAAACTGTTTTTT. The encoded protein is CASSLVDWDSGEKLFF. The V call is TRBV9, the J call TRBJ1-4, with TRBD1 identical over 7 bases. Germline V gene data show CDR1 as SGDLS and CDR2 as YYNGEE. V shed 4 bases and J 8 bases; nucleotides not matched to a gene: 14. The CDR3 runs 16 residues.

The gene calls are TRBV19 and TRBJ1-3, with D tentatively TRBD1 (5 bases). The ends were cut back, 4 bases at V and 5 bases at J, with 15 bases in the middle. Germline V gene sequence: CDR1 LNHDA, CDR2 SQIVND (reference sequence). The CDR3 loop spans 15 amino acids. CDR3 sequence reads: CASSTSQGGRNTIYF. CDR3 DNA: TGTGCCAGTAGTACCTCCCAGGGTGGGAGAAACACCATATATTTT.